Listed here are 17 T cell receptor beta chains from one sample, sequenced in a study of shared T cell receptors in the human thymus. Sequencing used immunoSEQ multiplex PCR; TCRdb keeps in-frame clones, though not all of them. There are around 730,000 clones in the sample; approximately 85% occur only once, and more than 0.008% lies in the top ten. The data were also submitted as part of a second study, on human thymus T cells.

The specimen was thymocytes. These TCRs come from a girl in the first two years of life with a congenital heart defect.

V gene TRBV2 combines with J gene TRBJ1-1; 7 nucleotides agree with TRBD1. V was clipped by 6 bases and J by 1 base; unmatched bases: 5. The CDR3 extends over 14 amino acids. CDR1 SNHLY and CDR2 FYNNEI come from the germline V gene. The CDR3 sequence is CASRGDRENTEAFF. The CDR3 bases are TGTGCCAGCAGGGGGGACAGAGAGAACACTGAAGCTTTCTTT.

The rearrangement uses TRBV11-2 and TRBJ1-6; perhaps TRBD1 as D (6 bases). CDR3 length: 13 amino acids. Germline lookup yields CDR1 SGHAT and CDR2 FQNNGV. Trimming pared 5 bases from V and 8 bases from J, leaving 10 bases between. CDR3 region: CASSHYRDSPLHF. CDR3 DNA: TGTGCCAGCAGCCATTACAGGGATTCACCCCTCCACTTT.

This chain uses TRBV27 with TRBJ1-4, with 7 nucleotides matching TRBD1. The CDR3 has 16 amino acids. V shed 6 bases and J 7 bases; nucleotides not matched to a gene: 14. The germline gives CDR1 MNHEY, CDR2 SMNVEV (reference sequence). Here the CDR3 DNA reads TGTGCCAGCAGCCCGACAGGGAACCCACTTGGTGAAAAACTGTTTTTT. This translates into CASSPTGNPLGEKLFF.

This chain joins TRBV7-8 and TRBJ2-7; tentatively, D is TRBD1 (7 bases). The CDR3 loop spans 12 amino acids. V was cut by 5 bases and J by 5 bases, with 10 bases left in between. Germline CDR1 SGHVS, CDR2 FQNEAQ. The CDR3 DNA reads as TGTGCCAGCAGCCAGGGGGGCGACGAGCAGTACTTC. Its protein product is CASSQGGDEQYF.

V usage is TRBV27 and J usage is TRBJ2-5; D may be TRBD1 (6 bases). CDR1 and CDR2 from the germline V gene are MNHEY and SMNVEV (reference sequence). Trimming took 6 bases from V and 5 from J, leaving 13 bases between them. The CDR3 extends over 13 amino acids. CDR3: CASSPYREETQYF. The CDR3 region has the DNA TGTGCCAGCAGCCCGTACAGGGAGGAGACCCAGTACTTC.

The V call is TRBV7-9, the J call TRBJ2-1; 8 nucleotides align to TRBD1. Germline values: CDR1 SEHNR, CDR2 FQNEAQ (reference sequence). CDR3 length: 16 residues. With 8 bases clipped from V and 2 bases from J, the junction kept 11 bases outside the gene matches. The CDR3 coding sequence is TGTGCCAGCTCTGACCCGGGACAGGAGCCCTACAATGAGCAGTTCTTC. It codes for CASSDPGQEPYNEQFF.

This clone has only a few counts. The V call is TRBV6-5, the J call TRBJ2-7, with 8 nucleotides matching TRBD1. V shed 0 bases, J shed 4 bases, and the junction held 5 bases outside the gene matches. Germline CDR1 MNHEY, CDR2 SVGAGI. The CDR3 runs 15 residues. For the CDR3, the DNA is TGTGCCAGCAGTTACTCAGGGACAGGAAGATACGAGCAGTACTTC. Translation gives CASSYSGTGRYEQYF.

The chain combines TRBV29-1 with TRBJ2-2; 11 bases line up with TRBD1. The CDR3 totals 16 residues. V trimming: 7 bases; J trimming: 4 bases; junction bases outside the gene matches: 11. Germline V lookup: CDR1 SQVTM, CDR2 ANQGSEA. The CDR3 reads CSASPGDRGVTGELFF. CDR3 DNA sequence: TGCAGCGCCTCCCCTGGGGACAGGGGGGTCACCGGGGAGCTGTTTTTT.

This clone was seen a handful of times. The chain employs TRBV10-2 and TRBJ2-5; 7 nucleotides match TRBD2. V trimming: 8 bases; J trimming: 4 bases; junction bases outside the gene matches: 13. Per germline, CDR1 WSHSY and CDR2 SAAADI. This CDR3 is built from 15 residues. The CDR3 nucleotides read TGCGCCAGCGGTGGAGGAGCGGGGCAAAGAGAGACCCAGTACTTC. This encodes CASGGGAGQRETQYF.

The gene calls are TRBV4-1 and TRBJ2-1; possibly TRBD1 for D (5 bases). CDR1 and CDR2 (germline): MGHRA, YSYEKL. CDR3 size: 20 residues. Between the trimmed V and J ends, which lost 0 bases and 0 bases, there was a span of 21 bases. The CDR3 is CASSQDPPPPDRSSYNEQFF. The CDR3 DNA reads TGCGCCAGCAGCCAAGATCCCCCCCCACCCGACAGAAGCTCCTACAATGAGCAGTTCTTC.

This clone showed up just a few times. The CDR3 region is CASSIWHDPGQGVSTEAFF. The CDR3 DNA reads as TGTGCCAGTAGTATTTGGCATGACCCAGGACAGGGCGTAAGTACTGAAGCTTTCTTT. The chain recombines TRBV19 with TRBJ1-1; 8 bases align to TRBD1. V was pared by 3 bases and J by 5 bases, with 20 bases of the junction left unmatched. The CDR3 consists of 19 residues. Germline V lookup: CDR1 LNHDA, CDR2 SQIVND (reference sequence).

The rearrangement links TRBV4-2 to TRBJ2-7; no reliable D call. The J call may be mistaken, given a closer DNA end match to TRBJ2-5. The CDR3 loop spans 14 amino acids. Germline V gene data show CDR1 as LGHNA and CDR2 as YNFKEQ. The CDR3 coding sequence is TGTGCCAGCAGCCAAGAGACACCTAAAGAGACCCAGTACTTC. Its protein is CASSQETPKETQYF.

This clone was recorded a few times. The gene calls are TRBV7-9 and TRBJ1-1, with 11 bases lining up with TRBD1. Trimming at V came to 5 bases and at J to 3 bases, leaving 5 bases not matched to a gene. CDR3 size: 15 residues. The germline V gene encodes CDR1 SEHNR and CDR2 FQNEAQ (reference sequence). The CDR3 loop is CASSPGGQGDTEAFF. The CDR3 region has the DNA TGTGCCAGCAGCCCAGGGGGACAGGGGGACACTGAAGCTTTCTTT.

This chain connects TRBV6-5 to TRBJ2-1, with 13 bases fitting TRBD2. The germline V gene encodes CDR1 MNHEY and CDR2 SVGAGI. CDR3 length: 15 amino acids. Trimming cost V 6 bases and J 4 bases; bases outside gene matches: 3. The CDR3 sequence is CASSTTSGGYNEQFF. CDR3 DNA: TGTGCCAGCAGCACGACTAGCGGGGGGTACAATGAGCAGTTCTTC.

The chain uses TRBV5-4 and TRBJ1-6; 8 bases line up with TRBD1. The CDR3 runs 19 residues. The trim removed 2 bases at V and 7 bases at J, leaving 17 bases unmatched. From germline, CDR1 is SGHNT and CDR2 YYREEE (reference sequence). In nucleotides, the CDR3 is TGTGCCAGCAGCTTACGACAGGGGAAGGCGCCCCGTCCAAATTCACCCCTCCACTTT. It is translated as CASSLRQGKAPRPNSPLHF.

This clone was detected once. The chain is built from TRBV5-6 and TRBJ2-7; unclear D gene. V dropped 4 bases and J dropped 0 bases, with 8 bases sitting between them. Germline V gives CDR1 SGHDT, CDR2 YYEEEE. CDR3 length equals 13 residues. The DNA for the CDR3 is TGTGCCAGCAGCGCACGTAGCTCCTACGAGCAGTACTTC. It encodes CASSARSSYEQYF.

The chain combines TRBV28 with TRBJ1-5; D remains ambiguous. This CDR3 has 14 residues. V shed 3 bases and J shed 4 bases, with 10 bases lying between them. Germline V gives CDR1 MDHEN, CDR2 SYDVKM. In DNA form, the CDR3 reads TGTGCCAGCAGTTTGGTCTCGGGAAATCAGCCCCAGCATTTT. Translated: CASSLVSGNQPQHF.